The TCR beta chain described here comes from a study of breast tumors, draining lymph nodes, adjacent tissues. Germline CDR1 and CDR2: LGHDT and YNNKEL (reference sequence). The CDR3 is made up of 15 amino acids. V shed 4 bases, J shed 5 bases, and the junction held 5 bases outside the gene matches. Axillary draining lymph nodes of breast cancer patients supplied the node samples. TCRdb reprocessed the multiplex PCR reads via MiXCR and lists one record per CDR3 protein. This repertoire shows about 140,000 distinct CDR3 sequences, 32% found once; its top ten account for less than 2.5%. This clonotype was counted ten times or more.

The chain joins TRBV3-1 to TRBJ2-2; 9 bases agree with TRBD2. The TCR was taken from a female donor with breast cancer. Some clones in this sample may be carry-over from other donors' samples. Sequences were obtained from axillary lymph node tissue. CDR3 bases: TGTGCCAGCAGCCGGTTTACTAGCGGGACCGGGGAGCTGTTTTTT. It translates to CASSRFTSGTGELFF. Complete variable domain (other parts from reference TRBV3-1 and TRBJ2-2): DTAVSQTPKYLVTQMGNDKSIKCEQNLGHDTMYWYKQDSKKFLKIMFSYNNKELIINETVPNRFSPKSPDKAHLNLHINSLELGDSAVYFCASSRFTSGTGELFFGEGSRLTVL.